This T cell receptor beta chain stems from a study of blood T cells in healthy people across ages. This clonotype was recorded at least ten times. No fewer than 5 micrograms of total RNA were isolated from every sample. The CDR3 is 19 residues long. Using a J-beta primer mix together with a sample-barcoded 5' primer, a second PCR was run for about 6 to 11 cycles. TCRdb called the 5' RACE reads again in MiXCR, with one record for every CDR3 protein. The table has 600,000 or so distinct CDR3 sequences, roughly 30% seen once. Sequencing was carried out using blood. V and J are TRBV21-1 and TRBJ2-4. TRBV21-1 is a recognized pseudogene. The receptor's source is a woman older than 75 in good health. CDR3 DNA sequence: TGTGCCAGCAGCAAAAAAAGGGATTTCATTATGATGGCCAAAAACATTCAGTACTTC. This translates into CASSKKRDFIMMAKNIQYF.